This T cell receptor (beta chain) stems from a study of T cell responses to AZD1222 COVID-19 vaccine. The germline CDR1 and CDR2 sequences are SNHLY and FYNNEI. The CDR3 runs to 14 residues. V shed 4 bases and J 4 bases; nucleotides not matched to a gene: 5. As for this clone: Its antigen is still unknown.

Notes on the study in general: Spike-specific TCRs gained breadth and depth after people received two AZD1222 doses.

Sequencing used immunoSEQ multiplex PCR; TCRdb keeps in-frame clones, though not all of them. The data hold approximately 88,000 clones, with roughly 91% observed a single time. The source was peripheral blood, collected 28 days after the second AZD1222 dose. This sequence originates from an adult who received the AZD1222 COVID-19 vaccine. The rearrangement joins TRBV2 to TRBJ1-2, with 8 bases aligning to TRBD1. Here the CDR3 reads CASSAGQGFYGYTF. CDR3 sequence (DNA): TGTGCCAGCAGTGCAGGACAGGGCTTCTATGGCTACACCTTC.